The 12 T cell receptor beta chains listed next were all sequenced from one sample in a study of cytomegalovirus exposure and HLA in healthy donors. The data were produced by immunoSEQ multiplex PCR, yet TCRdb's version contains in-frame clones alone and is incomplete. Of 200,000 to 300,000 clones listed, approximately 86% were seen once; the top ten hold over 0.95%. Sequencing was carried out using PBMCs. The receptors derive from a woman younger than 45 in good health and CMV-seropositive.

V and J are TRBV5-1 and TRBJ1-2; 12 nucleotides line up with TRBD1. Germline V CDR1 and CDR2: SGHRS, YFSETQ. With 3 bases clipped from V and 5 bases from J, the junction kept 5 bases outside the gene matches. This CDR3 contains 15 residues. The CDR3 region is CASSSGQGAWYGYTF. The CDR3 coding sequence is TGCGCCAGCAGCTCGGGACAGGGGGCATGGTATGGCTACACCTTC.

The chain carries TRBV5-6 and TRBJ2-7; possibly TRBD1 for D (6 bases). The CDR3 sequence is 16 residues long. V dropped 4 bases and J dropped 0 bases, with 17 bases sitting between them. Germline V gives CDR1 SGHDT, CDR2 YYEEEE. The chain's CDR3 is CASSDLRDTYSYEQYF. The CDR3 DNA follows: TGTGCCAGCAGCGACCTCCGGGACACCTACTCCTACGAGCAGTACTTC.

The chain's CDR3 is CASSVNRNTGELFF. CDR3 sequence (DNA): TGTGCCAGCAGTGTTAATCGGAACACCGGGGAGCTGTTTTTT. The chain is built from TRBV2 and TRBJ2-2; D is unresolved. Germline V gene data show CDR1 as SNHLY and CDR2 as FYNNEI. The V end was cut by 4 bases, the J end by 1 base, with 7 bases between. This CDR3 region has 14 residues.

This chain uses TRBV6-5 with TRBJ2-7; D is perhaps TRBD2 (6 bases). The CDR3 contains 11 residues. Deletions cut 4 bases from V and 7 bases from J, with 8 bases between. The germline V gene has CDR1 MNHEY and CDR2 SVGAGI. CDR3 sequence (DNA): TGTGCCAGCAGTTCTGGGGGGGAGCAGTACTTC. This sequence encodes CASSSGGEQYF.

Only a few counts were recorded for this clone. CDR3 DNA: TGTGCCAGCAGTGAAGCGGCGACCGCGGCCTACGAGCAGTACTTC. This gives the protein CASSEAATAAYEQYF. The J gene is TRBJ2-7, the V gene TRBV6-1; D uncertain. V lost 0 bases and J lost 2, with 11 bases in between. CDR3 length: 15 residues. Germline lookup yields CDR1 MNHNS and CDR2 SASEGT.

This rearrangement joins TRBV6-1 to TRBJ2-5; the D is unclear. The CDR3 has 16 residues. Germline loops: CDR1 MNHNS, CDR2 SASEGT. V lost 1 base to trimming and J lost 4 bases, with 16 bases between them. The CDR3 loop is CASSEGVSFPGETQYF. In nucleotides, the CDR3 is TGTGCCAGCAGTGAAGGAGTCAGCTTCCCGGGAGAGACCCAGTACTTC.

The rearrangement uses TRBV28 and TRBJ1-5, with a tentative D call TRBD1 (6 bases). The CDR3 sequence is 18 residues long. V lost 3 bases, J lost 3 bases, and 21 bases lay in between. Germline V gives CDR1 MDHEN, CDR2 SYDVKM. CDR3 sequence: CASSLGLKGQLYNQPQHF. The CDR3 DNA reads TGTGCCAGCAGTTTGGGATTGAAGGGACAATTATACAATCAGCCCCAGCATTTT.

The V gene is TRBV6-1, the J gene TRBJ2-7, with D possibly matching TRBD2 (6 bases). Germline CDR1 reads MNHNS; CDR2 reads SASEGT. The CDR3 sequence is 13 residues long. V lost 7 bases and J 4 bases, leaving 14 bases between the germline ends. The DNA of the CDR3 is TGTGCCAGCACCCGGGACGGAGGGTACGAGCAGTACTTC. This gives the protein CASTRDGGYEQYF.

CDR3 in DNA: TGTGCCAGCAGCTCGACTAGCTATAGCGAGACCCAGTACTTC. It is translated as CASSSTSYSETQYF. The gene calls are TRBV9 and TRBJ2-5; 7 bases align to TRBD2. V lost 4 bases, J lost 5 bases, and 8 bases stayed unmatched. The germline gives CDR1 SGDLS, CDR2 YYNGEE. The CDR3 consists of 14 residues. Filled out from reference TRBV9 and TRBJ2-5, the complete variable domain reads DSGVTQTPKHLITATGQRVTLRCSPRSGDLSVYWYQQSLDQGLQFLIQYYNGEERAKGNILERFSAQQFPDLHSELNLSSLELGDSALYFCASSSTSYSETQYFGPGTRLLVL.

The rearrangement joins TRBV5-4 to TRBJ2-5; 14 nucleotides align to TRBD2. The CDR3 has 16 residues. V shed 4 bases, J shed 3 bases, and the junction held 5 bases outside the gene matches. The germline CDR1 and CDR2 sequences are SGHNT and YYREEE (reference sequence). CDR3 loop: CASSDGLAGGEETQYF. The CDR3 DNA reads TGTGCCAGCAGCGACGGACTAGCGGGAGGAGAAGAGACCCAGTACTTC. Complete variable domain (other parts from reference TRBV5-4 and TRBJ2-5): ETGVTQSPTHLIKTRGQQVTLRCSSQSGHNTVSWYQQALGQGPQFIFQYYREEENGRGNFPPRFSGLQFPNYSSELNVNALELDDSALYLCASSDGLAGGEETQYFGPGTRLLVL.

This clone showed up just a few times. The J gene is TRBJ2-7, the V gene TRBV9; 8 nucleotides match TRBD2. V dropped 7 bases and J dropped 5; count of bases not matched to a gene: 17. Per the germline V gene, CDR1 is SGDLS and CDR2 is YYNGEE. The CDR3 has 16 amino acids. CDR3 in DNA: TGTGCCAGCGCAGGGGCCTTCCGGACTAGCCGCGACGAGCAGTACTTC. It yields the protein CASAGAFRTSRDEQYF.

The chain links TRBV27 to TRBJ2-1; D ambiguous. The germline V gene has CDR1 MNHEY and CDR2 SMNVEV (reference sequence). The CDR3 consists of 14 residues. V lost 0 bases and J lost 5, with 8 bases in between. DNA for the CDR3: TGTGCCAGCAGTTTATCGAGAAGCCACAATGAGCAGTTCTTC. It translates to CASSLSRSHNEQFF.